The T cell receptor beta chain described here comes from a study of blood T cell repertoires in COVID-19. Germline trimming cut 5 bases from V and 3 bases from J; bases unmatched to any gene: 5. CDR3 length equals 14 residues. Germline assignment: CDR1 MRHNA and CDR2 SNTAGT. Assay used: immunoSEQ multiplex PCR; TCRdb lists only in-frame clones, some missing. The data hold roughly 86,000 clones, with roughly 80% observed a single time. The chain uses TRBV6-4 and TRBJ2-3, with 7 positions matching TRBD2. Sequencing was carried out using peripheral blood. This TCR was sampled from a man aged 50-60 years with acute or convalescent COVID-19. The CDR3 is CASSRGGGTDTQYF. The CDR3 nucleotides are TGTGCCAGCAGTCGTGGGGGGGGAACAGATACGCAGTATTTT.